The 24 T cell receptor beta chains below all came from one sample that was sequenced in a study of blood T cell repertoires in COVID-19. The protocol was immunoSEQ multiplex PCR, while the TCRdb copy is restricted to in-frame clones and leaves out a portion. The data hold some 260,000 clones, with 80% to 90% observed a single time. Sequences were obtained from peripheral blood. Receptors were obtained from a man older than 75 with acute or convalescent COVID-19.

The CDR3 region is CASSLDPDSPLHF. In DNA form, the CDR3 reads TGTGCCAGCAGCTTGGATCCCGATTCACCCCTCCACTTT. The gene calls are TRBV5-4 and TRBJ1-6; the D is unclear. V was clipped by 0 bases and J by 8 bases, with 6 bases between them. The CDR3 consists of 13 residues. Germline-derived CDR1 and CDR2 are SGHNT and YYREEE (reference sequence). The full variable domain, with the rest looked up from reference TRBV5-4 and TRBJ1-6, is ETGVTQSPTHLIKTRGQQVTLRCSSQSGHNTVSWYQQALGQGPQFIFQYYREEENGRGNFPPRFSGLQFPNYSSELNVNALELDDSALYLCASSLDPDSPLHFGNGTRLTVT.

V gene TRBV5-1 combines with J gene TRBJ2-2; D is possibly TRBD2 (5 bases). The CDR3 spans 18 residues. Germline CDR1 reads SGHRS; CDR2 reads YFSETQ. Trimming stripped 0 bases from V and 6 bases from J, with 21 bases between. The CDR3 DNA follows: TGCGCCAGCAGCTTGGATAATAATTGGCGGGCAGTTCCCGGGGAGCTGTTTTTT. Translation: CASSLDNNWRAVPGELFF.

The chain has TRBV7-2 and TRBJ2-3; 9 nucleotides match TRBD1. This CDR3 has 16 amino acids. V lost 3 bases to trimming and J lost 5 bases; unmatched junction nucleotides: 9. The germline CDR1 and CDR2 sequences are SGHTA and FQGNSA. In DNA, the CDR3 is TGTGCCAGCAGCTTGTCGGGGACAGGGAACGAAGATACGCAGTATTTT. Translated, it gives CASSLSGTGNEDTQYF.

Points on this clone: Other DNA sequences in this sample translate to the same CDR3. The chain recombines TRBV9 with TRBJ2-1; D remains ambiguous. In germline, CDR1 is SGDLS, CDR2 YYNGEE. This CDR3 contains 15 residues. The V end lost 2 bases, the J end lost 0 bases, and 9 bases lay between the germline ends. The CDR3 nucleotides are TGTGCCAGCAGCGTTGGGCCCTCCTCCTACAATGAGCAGTTCTTC. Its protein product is CASSVGPSSYNEQFF.

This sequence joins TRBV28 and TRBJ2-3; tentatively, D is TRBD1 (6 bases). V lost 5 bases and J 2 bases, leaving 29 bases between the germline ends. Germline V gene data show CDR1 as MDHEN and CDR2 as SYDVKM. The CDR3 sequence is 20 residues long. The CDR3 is CASSPYIITGDNLFTDTQYF. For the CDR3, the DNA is TGTGCCAGCAGTCCTTATATTATTACCGGGGACAACCTATTCACAGATACGCAGTATTTT.

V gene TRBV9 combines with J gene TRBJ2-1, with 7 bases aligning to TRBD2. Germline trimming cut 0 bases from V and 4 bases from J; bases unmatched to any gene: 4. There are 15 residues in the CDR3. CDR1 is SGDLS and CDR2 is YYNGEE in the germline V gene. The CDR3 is CASSVEGGRYNEQFF. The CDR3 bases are TGTGCCAGCAGCGTAGAAGGCGGGAGATACAATGAGCAGTTCTTC.

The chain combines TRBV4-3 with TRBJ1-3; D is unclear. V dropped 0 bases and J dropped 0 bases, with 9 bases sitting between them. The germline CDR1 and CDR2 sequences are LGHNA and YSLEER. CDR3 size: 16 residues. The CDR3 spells CASSQEARNSGNTIYF. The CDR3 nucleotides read TGCGCCAGCAGCCAAGAGGCCAGGAACTCTGGAAACACCATATATTTT.

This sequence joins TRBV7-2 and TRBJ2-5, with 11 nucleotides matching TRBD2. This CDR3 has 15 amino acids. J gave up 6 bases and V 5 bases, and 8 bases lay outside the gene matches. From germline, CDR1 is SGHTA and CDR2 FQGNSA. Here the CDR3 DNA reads TGTGCCAGCAGCCAGGGACTAGCGGCGGGTAAGACCCAGTACTTC. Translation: CASSQGLAAGKTQYF. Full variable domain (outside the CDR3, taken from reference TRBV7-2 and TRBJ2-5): GAGVSQSPSNKVTEKGKDVELRCDPISGHTALYWYRQSLGQGLEFLIYFQGNSAPDKSGLPSDRFSAERTGGSVSTLTIQRTQQEDSAVYLCASSQGLAAGKTQYFGPGTRLLVL.

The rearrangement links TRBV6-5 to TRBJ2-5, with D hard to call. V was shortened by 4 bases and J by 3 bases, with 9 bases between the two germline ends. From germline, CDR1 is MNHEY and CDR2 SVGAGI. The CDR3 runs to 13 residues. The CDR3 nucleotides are TGTGCCAGCAGTTCCCCCACGGAAGAGACCCAGTACTTC. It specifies CASSSPTEETQYF.

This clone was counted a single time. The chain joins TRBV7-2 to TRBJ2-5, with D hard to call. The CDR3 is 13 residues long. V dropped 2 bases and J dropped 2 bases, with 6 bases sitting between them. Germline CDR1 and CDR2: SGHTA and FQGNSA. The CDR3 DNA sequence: TGTGCCAGCAGCTTAAGCCTGCAAGAGACCCAGTACTTC. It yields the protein CASSLSLQETQYF.

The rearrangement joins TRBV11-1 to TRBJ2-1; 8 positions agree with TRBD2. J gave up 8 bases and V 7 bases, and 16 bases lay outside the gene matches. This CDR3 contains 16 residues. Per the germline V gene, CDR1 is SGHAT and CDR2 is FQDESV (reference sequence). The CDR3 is CASTPAGAGGRDEQFF. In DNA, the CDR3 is TGTGCCAGCACCCCAGCGGGAGCCGGGGGCAGAGATGAGCAGTTCTTC.

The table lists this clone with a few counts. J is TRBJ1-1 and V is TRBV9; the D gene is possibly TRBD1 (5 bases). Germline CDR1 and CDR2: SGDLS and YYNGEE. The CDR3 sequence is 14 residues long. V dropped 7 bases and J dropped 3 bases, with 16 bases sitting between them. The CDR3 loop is CASGRAQGYTEAFF. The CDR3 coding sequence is TGTGCCAGCGGAAGGGCTCAGGGATACACTGAAGCTTTCTTT.

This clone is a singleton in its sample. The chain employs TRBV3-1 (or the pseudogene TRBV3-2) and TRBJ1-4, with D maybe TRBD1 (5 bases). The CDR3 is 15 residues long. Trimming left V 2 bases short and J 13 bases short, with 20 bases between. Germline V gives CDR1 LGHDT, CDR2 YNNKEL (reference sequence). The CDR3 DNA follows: TGTGCCAGCAGCCAAAGTGAACCTCGGACAATAACACTGTTTTTT. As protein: CASSQSEPRTITLFF.

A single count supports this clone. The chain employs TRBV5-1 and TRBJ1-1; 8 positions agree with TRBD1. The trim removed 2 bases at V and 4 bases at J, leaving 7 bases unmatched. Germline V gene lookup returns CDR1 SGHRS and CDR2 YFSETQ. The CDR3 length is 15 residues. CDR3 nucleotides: TGCGCCAGCAGCTTTGTTAGGACAGGGAGCACTGAAGCTTTCTTT. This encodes CASSFVRTGSTEAFF.

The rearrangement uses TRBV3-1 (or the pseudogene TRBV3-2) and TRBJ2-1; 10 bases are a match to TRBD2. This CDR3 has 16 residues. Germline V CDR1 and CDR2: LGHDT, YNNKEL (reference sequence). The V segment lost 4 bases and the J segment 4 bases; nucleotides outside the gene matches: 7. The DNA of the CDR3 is TGTGCCAGCAGCCGAAGTGGACTAGCGGAATACAATGAGCAGTTCTTC. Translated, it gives CASSRSGLAEYNEQFF.

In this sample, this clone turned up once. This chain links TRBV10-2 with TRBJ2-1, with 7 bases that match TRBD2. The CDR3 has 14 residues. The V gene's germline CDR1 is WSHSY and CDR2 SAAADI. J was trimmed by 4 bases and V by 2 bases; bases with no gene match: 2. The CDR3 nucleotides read TGCGCCAGCAGTGAGCTAGCGGTATACAATGAGCAGTTCTTC. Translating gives CASSELAVYNEQFF.

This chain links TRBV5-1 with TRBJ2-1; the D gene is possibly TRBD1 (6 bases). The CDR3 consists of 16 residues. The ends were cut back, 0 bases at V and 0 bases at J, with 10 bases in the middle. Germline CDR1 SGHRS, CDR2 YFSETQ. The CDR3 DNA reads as TGCGCCAGCAGCTTGGCAGGGGTTAGCTCCTACAATGAGCAGTTCTTC. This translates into CASSLAGVSSYNEQFF.

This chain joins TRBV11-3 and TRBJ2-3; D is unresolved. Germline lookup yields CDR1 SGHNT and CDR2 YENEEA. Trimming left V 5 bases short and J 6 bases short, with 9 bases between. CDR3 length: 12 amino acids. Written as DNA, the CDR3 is TGTGCCAGCAGCCGACCCAGGGATACGCAGTATTTT. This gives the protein CASSRPRDTQYF. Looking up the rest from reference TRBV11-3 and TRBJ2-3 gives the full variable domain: EAGVVQSPRYKIIEKKQPVAFWCNPISGHNTLYWYLQNLGQGPELLIRYENEEAVDDSQLPKDRFSAERLKGVDSTLKIQPAELGDSAVYLCASSRPRDTQYFGPGTRLTVL.

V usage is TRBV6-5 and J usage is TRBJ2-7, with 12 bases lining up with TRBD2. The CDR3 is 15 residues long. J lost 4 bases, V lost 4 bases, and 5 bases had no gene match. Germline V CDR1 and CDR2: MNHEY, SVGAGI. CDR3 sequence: CASSSWTSGKYEQYF. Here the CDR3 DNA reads TGTGCCAGCAGTTCATGGACTAGCGGGAAGTACGAGCAGTACTTC.

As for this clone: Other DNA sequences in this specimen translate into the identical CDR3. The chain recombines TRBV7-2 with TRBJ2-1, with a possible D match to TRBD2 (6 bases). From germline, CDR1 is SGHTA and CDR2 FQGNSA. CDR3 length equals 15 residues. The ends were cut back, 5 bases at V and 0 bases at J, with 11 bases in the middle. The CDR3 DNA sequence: TGTGCCAGCAGCCTTGACGGGAGCTCCTACAATGAGCAGTTCTTC. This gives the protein CASSLDGSSYNEQFF.

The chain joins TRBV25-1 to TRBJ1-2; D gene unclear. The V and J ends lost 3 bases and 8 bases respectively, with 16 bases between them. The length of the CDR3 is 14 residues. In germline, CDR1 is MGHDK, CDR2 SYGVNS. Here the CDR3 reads CASSEPGEGIGYTF. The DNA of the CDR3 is TGTGCCAGCAGTGAGCCGGGCGAGGGTATAGGCTACACCTTC.

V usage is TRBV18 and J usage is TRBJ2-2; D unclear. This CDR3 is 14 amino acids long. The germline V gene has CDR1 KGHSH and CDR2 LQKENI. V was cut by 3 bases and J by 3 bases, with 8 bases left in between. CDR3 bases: TGTGCCAGCTCACCGGGCATGGACACCGGGGAGCTGTTTTTT. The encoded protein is CASSPGMDTGELFF.

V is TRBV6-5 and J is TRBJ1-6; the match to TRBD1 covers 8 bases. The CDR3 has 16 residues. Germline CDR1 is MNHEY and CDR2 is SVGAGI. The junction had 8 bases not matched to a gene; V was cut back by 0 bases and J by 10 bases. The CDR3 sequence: CASSYSLGQGQSPLHF. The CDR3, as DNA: TGTGCCAGCAGTTACTCCCTCGGACAGGGACAATCACCCCTCCACTTT.

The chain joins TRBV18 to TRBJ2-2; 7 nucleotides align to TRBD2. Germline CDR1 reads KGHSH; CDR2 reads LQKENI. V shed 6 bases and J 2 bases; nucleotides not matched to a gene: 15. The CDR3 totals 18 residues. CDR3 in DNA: TGTGCCAGCTCGCGACTAGCTGACGATTTCTTTAACACCGGGGAGCTGTTTTTT. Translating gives CASSRLADDFFNTGELFF.